Sequencing of this T cell receptor beta chain was carried out in a study of OX40 agonist ivuxolimab in advanced cancers. Study overall: Ivuxolimab, an agonist antibody against OX40 (CD134), was given to patients. Eligibility admitted prior anti-PD-1, anti-PD-L1 or anti-CTLA-4 therapy; roughly 39% had some. Three patients, one with hepatocellular carcinoma and two with cutaneous melanoma, responded partially.

The repertoire was sequenced with immunoSEQ multiplex PCR; TCRdb's copy has only in-frame clones and lacks some. The table has some 85,000 clones, roughly 91% seen once. This CDR3 is 16 amino acids long. The V segment lost 4 bases and the J segment 2 bases; nucleotides outside the gene matches: 7. Germline V lookup: CDR1 SGHRS, CDR2 YFSETQ. The sequence came from an adult with an advanced solid tumor such as melanoma, head and neck, liver or kidney cancer. This rearrangement joins TRBV5-1 to TRBJ1-2, with 11 bases that match TRBD1. The source material was CD4+ or CD8+ T cells sorted from blood, sampled in a trial of the OX40 agonist ivuxolimab. CDR3 nucleotides: TGCGCCAGCAGCCCGGGGACAGGGGGGCGAAACTATGGCTACACCTTC. Its translation: CASSPGTGGRNYGYTF.